The rows below give T cell receptor beta chains drawn from one sample of a study of blood T cell repertoires in COVID-19. The repertoire was sequenced with immunoSEQ multiplex PCR; TCRdb's copy has only in-frame clones and lacks some. The table includes 300,000 or so clones, over 75% detected once. The sample comprised peripheral blood. The receptors stem from a man aged 50-59 years with active or convalescent COVID-19. Each CDR3 is given with its conserved first and last residue. D genes are given only for firm matches. Clone sizes are given selectively: once, few, many, or a class where the clone is expanded.

V: TRBV6-1
D: .
size: .
J: TRBJ2-5
CDR3: CASSENYKGMETQYF
DNA: TGTGCCAGCAGTGAAAATTACAAGGGGATGGAGACCCAGTACTTC

V: TRBV30
D: .
size: .
J: TRBJ1-5
CDR3: CAWSKGPNQPQHF
DNA: TGTGCCTGGAGTAAGGGGCCCAATCAGCCCCAGCATTTT

V: TRBV18
D: .
size: .
J: TRBJ2-2
CDR3: CASSLDSLRGGELFF
DNA: TGTGCCAGCTCACTGGACAGTCTGAGGGGCGGGGAGCTGTTTTTT

V: TRBV18
D: TRBD1
size: .
J: TRBJ1-6
CDR3: CASSPPTGVSPLHF
DNA: TGTGCCAGCTCACCACCGACAGGGGTATCACCCCTCCACTTT

V: TRBV10-3
D: TRBD1
size: .
J: TRBJ1-5
CDR3: CAISDPIRGQAQGGGNQPQHF
DNA: TGTGCCATCAGTGACCCGATTCGGGGACAGGCCCAGGGAGGGGGCAATCAGCCCCAGCATTTT

V: TRBV24-1
D: .
size: .
J: TRBJ2-7
CDR3: CATSDPGGGQTYEQYF
DNA: TGTGCCACCAGTGATCCCGGAGGGGGACAGACCTACGAGCAGTACTTC

V: TRBV27
D: .
size: .
J: TRBJ2-1
CDR3: CAPLRAAYNEQFF
DNA: TGTGCCCCATTGCGGGCGGCCTACAATGAGCAGTTCTTC

V: TRBV28
D: TRBD1
size: .
J: TRBJ2-6
CDR3: CASGQGSGANVLTF
DNA: TGTGCCAGTGGACAGGGATCTGGGGCCAACGTCCTGACTTTC

V: TRBV19
D: .
size: .
J: TRBJ1-1
CDR3: CAIGGRGDTEAFF
DNA: TGTGCCATAGGGGGACGGGGGGACACTGAAGCTTTCTTT

V: TRBV25-1
D: TRBD1
size: .
J: TRBJ1-2
CDR3: CASRGTGLNYGYTF
DNA: TGTGCCAGCAGGGGGACAGGACTTAACTATGGCTACACCTTC

V: TRBV12-3/TRBV12-4
D: .
size: .
J: TRBJ1-4
CDR3: CASSREADEKLFF
DNA: TGTGCCAGCAGCCGGGAGGCAGATGAAAAACTGTTTTTT

V: TRBV4-2
D: TRBD2
size: .
J: TRBJ2-7
CDR3: CASSQESTVAGYYEQYF
DNA: TGTGCCAGCAGCCAAGAGTCGACGGTAGCGGGATATTACGAGCAGTACTTC

V: TRBV4-2
D: TRBD1
size: .
J: TRBJ1-1
CDR3: CASSPGTENTEAFF
DNA: TGTGCCAGCAGCCCAGGGACAGAGAACACTGAAGCTTTCTTT

V: TRBV14
D: .
size: .
J: TRBJ1-2
CDR3: CASSQENDAGIYGYTF
DNA: TGTGCCAGCAGCCAAGAGAACGATGCAGGGATCTATGGCTACACCTTC

V: TRBV6-6
D: .
size: .
J: TRBJ1-1
CDR3: CASSYLSPVNTEAFF
DNA: TGTGCCAGCAGTTACTTGAGCCCGGTGAACACTGAAGCTTTCTTT

V: TRBV18
D: TRBD1
size: .
J: TRBJ2-3
CDR3: CASSPGTGRDTQYF
DNA: TGTGCCAGCTCACCAGGGACAGGGCGCGATACGCAGTATTTT

V: TRBV6-5
D: .
size: few
J: TRBJ2-2
CDR3: CASSYSRNTGELFF
DNA: TGTGCCAGCAGTTACTCGAGAAACACCGGGGAGCTGTTTTTT

V: TRBV18
D: .
size: few
J: TRBJ1-4
CDR3: CASSPYQGNDEKLFF
DNA: TGTGCCAGCTCACCATACCAGGGGAATGATGAAAAACTGTTTTTT

V: TRBV2
D: TRBD1
size: few
J: TRBJ2-1
CDR3: CASSVRQGTYNEQFF
DNA: TGTGCCAGCAGTGTTCGACAGGGGACCTACAATGAGCAGTTCTTC

V: TRBV7-9
D: .
size: .
J: TRBJ1-1
CDR3: CASSLVFRGSEAFF
DNA: TGTGCCAGCAGCTTAGTTTTCAGGGGCTCTGAAGCTTTCTTT

V: TRBV5-1
D: TRBD2
size: .
J: TRBJ2-3
CDR3: CASSIGLDTDTQYF
DNA: TGCGCCAGCAGCATAGGACTAGACACAGATACGCAGTATTTT

V: TRBV5-1
D: TRBD1
size: few
J: TRBJ1-4
CDR3: CASSPGQLMEKLFF
DNA: TGCGCCAGCAGCCCGGGACAGCTTATGGAAAAACTGTTTTTT

V: TRBV5-1
D: TRBD1
size: .
J: TRBJ1-2
CDR3: CASSSQQGNYGYTF
DNA: TGCGCCAGCAGCTCTCAACAGGGGAACTATGGCTACACCTTC

V: TRBV6-5
D: .
size: .
J: TRBJ1-2
CDR3: CASSSQGDGGYTF
DNA: TGTGCCAGCAGCTCACAGGGTGACGGTGGCTACACCTTC

V: TRBV5-1
D: .
size: .
J: TRBJ1-2
CDR3: CASSLSDGSYGYTF
DNA: TGCGCCAGCAGCTTGAGCGACGGATCCTATGGCTACACCTTC

V: TRBV29-1
D: TRBD1
size: once
J: TRBJ1-4
CDR3: CSVEDVLGTGEEKLFF
DNA: TGCAGCGTTGAAGATGTGTTAGGGACAGGGGAGGAAAAACTGTTTTTT

V: TRBV5-1
D: .
size: .
J: TRBJ2-1
CDR3: CASSKGQTQQFF
DNA: TGCGCCAGCAGCAAAGGACAGACCCAGCAGTTCTTC

V: TRBV30
D: .
size: .
J: TRBJ1-3
CDR3: CAWSGGLGNTIYF
DNA: TGTGCCTGGAGTGGAGGCCTTGGAAACACCATATATTTT

V: TRBV28
D: .
size: .
J: TRBJ1-2
CDR3: CASTGHEFNYGYTF
DNA: TGTGCCAGCACGGGACACGAATTTAACTATGGCTACACCTTC

V: TRBV5-1
D: TRBD1
size: .
J: TRBJ2-7
CDR3: CASSYGDRVGAYEQYF
DNA: TGCGCCAGCAGCTACGGAGACAGGGTAGGGGCCTACGAGCAGTACTTC

V: TRBV28
D: .
size: .
J: TRBJ1-1
CDR3: CASSLLGATGFTEAFF
DNA: TGTGCCAGCAGTTTACTGGGGGCAACAGGGTTTACTGAAGCTTTCTTT

V: TRBV4-1
D: .
size: .
J: TRBJ1-4
CDR3: CASRFDSQTNEKLFF
DNA: TGCGCCAGCAGATTTGACAGTCAAACTAATGAAAAACTGTTTTTT

V: TRBV7-2
D: TRBD1
size: .
J: TRBJ2-5
CDR3: CASSGDRAIQETQYF
DNA: TGTGCCAGCAGCGGGGACAGGGCTATCCAAGAGACCCAGTACTTC

V: TRBV11-2
D: TRBD1
size: .
J: TRBJ1-4
CDR3: CASRTGGGEKLFF
DNA: TGTGCCAGCAGGACAGGGGGGGGTGAAAAACTGTTTTTT

V: TRBV28
D: .
size: .
J: TRBJ1-2
CDR3: CASSLMEARGWEGGYTF
DNA: TGTGCCAGCAGTTTAATGGAGGCTCGTGGCTGGGAAGGTGGCTACACCTTC

V: TRBV4-3
D: .
size: .
J: TRBJ2-3
CDR3: CASSQDLLDTQYF
DNA: TGCGCCAGCAGCCAAGATTTACTAGATACGCAGTATTTT

V: TRBV11-3
D: .
size: .
J: TRBJ1-1
CDR3: CASSLDMSREAFF
DNA: TGTGCCAGCAGCTTAGATATGAGCAGGGAAGCTTTCTTT

V: TRBV2
D: TRBD1
size: .
J: TRBJ1-1
CDR3: CASSEAGTGNTEAFF
DNA: TGTGCCAGCAGTGAAGCGGGGACAGGGAACACTGAAGCTTTCTTT

V: TRBV5-1
D: TRBD1
size: .
J: TRBJ1-1
CDR3: CASSWTGGTEAFF
DNA: TGCGCCAGCAGCTGGACAGGTGGAACTGAAGCTTTCTTT

V: TRBV4-2
D: .
size: .
J: TRBJ2-2
CDR3: CASSQDQLGRELFF
DNA: TGTGCCAGCAGCCAAGATCAATTGGGCCGGGAGCTGTTTTTT

V: TRBV5-4
D: TRBD1
size: once
J: TRBJ2-7
CDR3: CASSSLRDRGAEQYF
DNA: TGTGCCAGCAGCTCACTCCGGGACAGGGGTGCCGAGCAGTACTTC

V: TRBV10-3
D: .
size: .
J: TRBJ2-3
CDR3: CAISTQKGGTDTQYF
DNA: TGTGCCATCAGTACGCAAAAGGGAGGCACAGATACGCAGTATTTT

V: TRBV28
D: .
size: once
J: TRBJ1-2
CDR3: CASSLPILSYGYTF
DNA: TGTGCCAGCAGTTTGCCGATTTTGAGCTATGGCTACACCTTC

V: TRBV9
D: .
size: few
J: TRBJ2-1
CDR3: CASSVTDPGDVYNEQFF
DNA: TGTGCCAGCAGCGTTACTGACCCGGGAGACGTCTACAATGAGCAGTTCTTC

V: TRBV28
D: .
size: .
J: TRBJ1-5
CDR3: CASKETGKYNQPQHF
DNA: TGTGCCAGTAAGGAGACGGGAAAATACAATCAGCCCCAGCATTTT

V: TRBV12-3/TRBV12-4
D: .
size: .
J: TRBJ1-1
CDR3: CASSFERYTEAFF
DNA: TGTGCCAGCAGTTTTGAGCGGTACACTGAAGCTTTCTTT

V: TRBV4-3
D: .
size: .
J: TRBJ1-4
CDR3: CASSQDIAAANEKLFF
DNA: TGCGCCAGCAGCCAAGATATTGCGGCCGCTAATGAAAAACTGTTTTTT

V: TRBV5-6
D: TRBD1
size: once
J: TRBJ1-2
CDR3: CASSIAGTGYSGYTF
DNA: TGTGCCAGCAGCATCGCCGGGACAGGGTACTCTGGCTACACCTTC

V: TRBV28
D: TRBD1
size: .
J: TRBJ1-5
CDR3: CASTSRTGGGQPQHF
DNA: TGTGCCAGCACCTCGCGGACAGGGGGCGGTCAGCCCCAGCATTTT

V: TRBV28
D: .
size: .
J: TRBJ1-5
CDR3: CASSLGQGHNQPQHF
DNA: TGTGCCAGCAGTTTGGGGCAGGGGCACAATCAGCCCCAGCATTTT

V: TRBV5-1
D: .
size: .
J: TRBJ2-7
CDR3: CASSSVVQGYEQYF
DNA: TGCGCCAGCAGCTCAGTCGTACAGGGTTACGAGCAGTACTTC

V: TRBV5-1
D: TRBD2
size: .
J: TRBJ2-3
CDR3: CASSNLLRGAGDTQYF
DNA: TGCGCCAGCAGCAATCTCTTGCGGGGGGCGGGAGATACGCAGTATTTT

V: TRBV7-3
D: TRBD2
size: .
J: TRBJ2-2
CDR3: CASSLTSGTNTGELFF
DNA: TGTGCCAGCAGCCTGACTAGCGGGACGAACACCGGGGAGCTGTTTTTT

V: TRBV3-1/TRBV3-2
D: TRBD2
size: .
J: TRBJ2-5
CDR3: CASSQRAGGPQETQYF
DNA: TGTGCCAGCAGCCAAAGAGCGGGGGGCCCTCAAGAGACCCAGTACTTC

V: TRBV19
D: TRBD1
size: .
J: TRBJ1-5
CDR3: CASSIGRTGGIDQPQHF
DNA: TGTGCCAGTAGTATCGGGCGGACAGGGGGAATTGATCAGCCCCAGCATTTT

V: TRBV6-1
D: .
size: .
J: TRBJ2-1
CDR3: CASSEIGGAGYNEQFF
DNA: TGTGCCAGCAGTGAAATTGGGGGGGCAGGGTACAATGAGCAGTTCTTC

V: TRBV5-8
D: TRBD2
size: .
J: TRBJ2-5
CDR3: CASSLDPSGRTQYF
DNA: TGTGCCAGCAGCTTGGATCCGAGCGGGAGGACCCAGTACTTC

V: TRBV18
D: TRBD1
size: .
J: TRBJ2-4
CDR3: CASSPLGDSDGIQYF
DNA: TGTGCCAGCTCACCACTGGGGGACAGCGACGGCATTCAGTACTTC

V: TRBV14
D: .
size: .
J: TRBJ2-2
CDR3: CASSQFEFAGELFF
DNA: TGTGCCAGCAGCCAATTTGAGTTCGCCGGGGAGCTGTTTTTT

V: TRBV6-1
D: TRBD1
size: few
J: TRBJ1-3
CDR3: CASSATGARSGNTIYF
DNA: TGTGCCAGCAGTGCCACAGGGGCCCGCTCTGGAAACACCATATATTTT